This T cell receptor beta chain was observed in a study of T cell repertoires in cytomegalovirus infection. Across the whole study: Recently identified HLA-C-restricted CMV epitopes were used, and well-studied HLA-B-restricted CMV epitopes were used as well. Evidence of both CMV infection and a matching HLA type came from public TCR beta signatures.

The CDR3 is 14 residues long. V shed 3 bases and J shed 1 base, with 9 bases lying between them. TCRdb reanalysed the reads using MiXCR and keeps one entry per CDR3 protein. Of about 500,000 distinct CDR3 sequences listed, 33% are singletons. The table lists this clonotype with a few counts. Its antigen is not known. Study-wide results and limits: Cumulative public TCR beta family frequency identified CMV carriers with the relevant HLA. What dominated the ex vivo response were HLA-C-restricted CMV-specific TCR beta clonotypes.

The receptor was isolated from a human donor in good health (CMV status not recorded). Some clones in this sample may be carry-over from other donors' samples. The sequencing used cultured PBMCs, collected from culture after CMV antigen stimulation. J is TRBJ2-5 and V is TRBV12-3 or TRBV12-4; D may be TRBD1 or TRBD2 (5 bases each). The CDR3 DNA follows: TGTGCCAGCAGTTTTGGGGGTTTCCAAGAGACCCAGTACTTC. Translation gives CASSFGGFQETQYF.